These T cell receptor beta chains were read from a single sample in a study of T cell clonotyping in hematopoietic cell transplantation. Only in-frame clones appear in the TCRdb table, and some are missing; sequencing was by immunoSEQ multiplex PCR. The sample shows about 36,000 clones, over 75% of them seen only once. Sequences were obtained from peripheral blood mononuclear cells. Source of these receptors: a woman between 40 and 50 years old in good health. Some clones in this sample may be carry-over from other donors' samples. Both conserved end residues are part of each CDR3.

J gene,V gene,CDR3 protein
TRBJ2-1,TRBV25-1,CASTNPSGNEQFF
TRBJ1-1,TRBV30,CAWSEGRMNTEAFF
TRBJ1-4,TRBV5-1,CASSLMGGRDGEKLFF
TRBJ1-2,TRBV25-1,CASGPGGLNYGYTF
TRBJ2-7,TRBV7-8,CASSRGAYEQYF
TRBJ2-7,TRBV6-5,CASSLLAGRYEQYF
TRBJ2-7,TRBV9,CASSVASGGYYEQYF
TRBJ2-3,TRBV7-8,CASSPITDTQYF
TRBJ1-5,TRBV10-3,CAISAGQGDFQPQHF
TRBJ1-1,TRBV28,CASRQGANEAFF
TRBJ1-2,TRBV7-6,CASSLAVTDGYTF
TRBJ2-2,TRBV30,CAWRPWAGDTGELFF
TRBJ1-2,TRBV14,CASSPSKTGTGGYTF
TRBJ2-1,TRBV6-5,CASSLTSGGIGRQFF
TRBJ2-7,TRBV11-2,CASSLGLAESYEQYF
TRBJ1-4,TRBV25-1,CASSDGVKATNEKLFF
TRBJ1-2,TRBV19,CASRGDSSYYGYTF
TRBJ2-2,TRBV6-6,CASSKTWDVSGELFF
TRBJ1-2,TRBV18,CASSPLGDGYTF
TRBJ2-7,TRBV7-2,CASSLGASNSYEQYF
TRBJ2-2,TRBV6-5,CASSYGGSLTGELFF
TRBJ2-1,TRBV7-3,CASSDGPSVQYNEQFF
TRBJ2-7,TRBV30,CAWSRTYEQYF
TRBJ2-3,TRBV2,CASSSLATRTDTQYF